This TCR beta chain originates from a study of cytomegalovirus exposure and HLA in healthy donors. Study-wide results and caveats: It was found in a later analysis that first-cohort TCR clusters tended to co-occur in the roughly 120 validation repertoires.

TCRdb keeps only in-frame clones here, not all; method: immunoSEQ multiplex PCR. The table includes 120,000 or so clones, 70% to 90% detected once. Germline V gene sequence: CDR1 SGHTA, CDR2 FQGTGA. The CDR3 sequence is 15 residues long. V lost 5 bases and J lost 9; bases outside the gene matches: 10. Comment on this clone: Its specificity is not known.

The clonotype was recovered from a woman under 30 in good health and CMV-seronegative. The sample comprised PBMCs. The chain recombines TRBV7-3 with TRBJ2-1, with TRBD2 matching over 10 bases. CDR3: CASSTTSGMGVEQFF. CDR3 bases: TGTGCCAGCAGCACCACTAGCGGGATGGGGGTTGAGCAGTTCTTC.